A selection of T cell receptor beta chains follows, all from one sample in a study of CD8 T cells in ankylosing spondylitis. TCRdb passed the 5' RACE reads through MiXCR, listing each CDR3 protein once. Seen here are about 500,000 distinct CDR3 sequences, about 13% observed once, and the top ten hold 6.5% to 7%. Material: blood, either unsorted or a sorted T cell fraction (not recorded which). The origin of the receptors is a male donor with ankylosing spondylitis. Each CDR3 is given with its conserved first and last residue. A D gene is named only where the DNA matches it firmly. Clone size is given for some rows only: seen once, a few or many times, or a class if the clone is expanded.

len,v_gene,abundance,d_gene,j_gene,CDR3nt,CDR3aa
20,TRBV2,many,TRBD2,TRBJ2-1,TGTGCCAGCAGTCACTTTGAGGGACTAGCGGGGTTCAGCTCCTACAATGAGCAGTTCTTC,CASSHFEGLAGFSSYNEQFF
16,TRBV7-9,many,TRBD2,TRBJ2-1,TGTGCCAGCAGCTTAGTTCGTAGCGGGAGTGTGAATGAGCAGTTCTTC,CASSLVRSGSVNEQFF
14,TRBV11-2,.,.,TRBJ1-1,TGTGCCAGCAGCTTAGCCATGGGGGGGGTAGGAGCTTTCTTT,CASSLAMGGVGAFF
12,TRBV7-2,many,.,TRBJ2-2,TGTGCCAGCAGCTCCCGCGCCGGGGAGCTGTTTTTT,CASSSRAGELFF
14,TRBV12-3/TRBV12-4,many,.,TRBJ2-7,TGTGCCAGCAGGGTCTCCGAGAACTACTACGAGCAGTACTTC,CASRVSENYYEQYF
11,TRBV29-1,few,.,TRBJ1-2,TGCAGCGTTAAAGGGGCCTATGGCTACACCTTC,CSVKGAYGYTF
17,TRBV15,.,TRBD1,TRBJ1-5,TGTGCCACCAGCAGAGATCAGGACAGGGCGAGCAATCAGCCCCAGCATTTT,CATSRDQDRASNQPQHF
16,TRBV3-1,.,TRBD2,TRBJ2-1,TGTGCCAGCAGCGGACCGTCCGGGACTAGCGGTAATGAGCAGTTCTTC,CASSGPSGTSGNEQFF
15,TRBV15,few,TRBD2,TRBJ2-1,TGTGCCACCAGCTTCGGACTAGCGGGAGTTAATGAGCAGTTCTTC,CATSFGLAGVNEQFF
14,TRBV5-1,.,.,TRBJ2-3,TGCGCCAGCAGCTTGGAACTGTCGGCAGATACGCAGTATTTT,CASSLELSADTQYF
16,TRBV7-2,few,.,TRBJ2-7,TGTGCCAGCAGCTTCCCACAGGGGGGGTTTTCCTACGAGCAGTACTTC,CASSFPQGGFSYEQYF
13,TRBV3-1,few,TRBD2,TRBJ2-1,TGTGCCAGCAGCTTACTAGCGAACAATGAGCAGTTCTTC,CASSLLANNEQFF
15,TRBV20-1,once,.,TRBJ1-5,TGCAGTGCTAGACTTTGGGGCCCGAGCAATCAGCCCCAGCATTTT,CSARLWGPSNQPQHF
15,TRBV12-3/TRBV12-4,few,.,TRBJ2-3,TGTGCCAGCAGCGGGACCGTGGGGGTCGAGGGTACGCAGTATTTT,CASSGTVGVEGTQYF